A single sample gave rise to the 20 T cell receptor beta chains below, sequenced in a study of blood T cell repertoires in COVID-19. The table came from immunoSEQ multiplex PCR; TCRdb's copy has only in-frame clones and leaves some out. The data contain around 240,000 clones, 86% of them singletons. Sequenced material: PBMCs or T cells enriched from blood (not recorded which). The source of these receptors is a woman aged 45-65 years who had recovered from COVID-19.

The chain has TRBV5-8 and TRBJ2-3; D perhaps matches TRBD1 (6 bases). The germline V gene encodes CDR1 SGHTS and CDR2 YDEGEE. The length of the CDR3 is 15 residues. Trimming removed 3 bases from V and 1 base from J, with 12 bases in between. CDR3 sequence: CASSWTDSRTDTQYF. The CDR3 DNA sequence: TGTGCCAGCAGCTGGACGGACAGCCGCACAGATACGCAGTATTTT.

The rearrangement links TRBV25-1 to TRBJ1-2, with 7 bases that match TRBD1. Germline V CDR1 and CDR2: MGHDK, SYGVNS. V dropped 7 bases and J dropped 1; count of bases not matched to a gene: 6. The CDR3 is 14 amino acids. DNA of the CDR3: TGTGCCAGCAATAGAGGGGGCAGTAACTATGGCTACACCTTC. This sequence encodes CASNRGGSNYGYTF.

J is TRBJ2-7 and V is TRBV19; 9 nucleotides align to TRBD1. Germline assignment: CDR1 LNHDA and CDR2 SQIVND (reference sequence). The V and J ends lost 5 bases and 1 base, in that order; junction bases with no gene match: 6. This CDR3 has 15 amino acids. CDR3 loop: CASSPGTGKSYEQYF. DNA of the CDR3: TGTGCCAGTAGTCCCGGGACAGGGAAATCCTACGAGCAGTACTTC.

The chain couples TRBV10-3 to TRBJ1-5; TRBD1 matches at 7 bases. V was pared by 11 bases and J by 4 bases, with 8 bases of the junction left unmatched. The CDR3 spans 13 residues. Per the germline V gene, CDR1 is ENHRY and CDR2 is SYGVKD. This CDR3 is CAGGGQVNQPQHF. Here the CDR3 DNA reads TGTGCCGGAGGGGGCCAGGTTAATCAGCCCCAGCATTTT.

For the CDR3, the DNA is TGTGCCTGGAGTTTTGCAGGGATGGGGGGCTACACCTTC. Translation gives CAWSFAGMGGYTF. V usage is TRBV30 and J usage is TRBJ1-2, with TRBD1 as a possible D gene (5 bases). The germline gives CDR1 GTSNPN, CDR2 SVGIG (reference sequence). The CDR3 is 13 residues long. V dropped 2 bases and J dropped 8 bases, with 15 bases sitting between them.

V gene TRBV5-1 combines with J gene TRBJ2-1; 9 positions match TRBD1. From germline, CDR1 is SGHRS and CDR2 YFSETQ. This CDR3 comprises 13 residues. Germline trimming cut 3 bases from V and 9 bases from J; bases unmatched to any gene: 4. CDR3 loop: CASSSGTGREQFF. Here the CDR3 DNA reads TGCGCCAGCAGCTCCGGGACAGGGCGTGAGCAGTTCTTC.

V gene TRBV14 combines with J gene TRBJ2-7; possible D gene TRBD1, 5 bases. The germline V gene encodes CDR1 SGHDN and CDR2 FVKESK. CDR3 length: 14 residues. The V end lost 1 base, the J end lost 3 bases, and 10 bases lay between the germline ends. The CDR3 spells CASSQVTGSYEQYF. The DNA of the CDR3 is TGTGCCAGCAGCCAAGTTACAGGAAGCTACGAGCAGTACTTC. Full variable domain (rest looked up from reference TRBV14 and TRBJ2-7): EAGVTQFPSHSVIEKGQTVTLRCDPISGHDNLYWYRRVMGKEIKFLLHFVKESKQDESGMPNNRFLAERTGGTYSTLKVQPAELEDSGVYFCASSQVTGSYEQYFGPGTRLTVT.

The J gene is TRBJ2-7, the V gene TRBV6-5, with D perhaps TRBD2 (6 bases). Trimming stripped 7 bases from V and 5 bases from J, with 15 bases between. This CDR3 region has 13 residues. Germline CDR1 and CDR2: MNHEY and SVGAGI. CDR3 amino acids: CASTGGTFNEQYF. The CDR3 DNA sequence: TGTGCCAGCACTGGCGGGACTTTCAACGAGCAGTACTTC.

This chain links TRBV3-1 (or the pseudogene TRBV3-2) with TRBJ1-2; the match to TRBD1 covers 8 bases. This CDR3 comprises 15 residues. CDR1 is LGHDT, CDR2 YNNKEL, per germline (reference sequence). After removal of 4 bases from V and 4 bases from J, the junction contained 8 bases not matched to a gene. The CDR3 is CASSLGRTGPYGYTF. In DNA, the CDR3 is TGTGCCAGCAGCCTAGGACGGACAGGGCCCTATGGCTACACCTTC.

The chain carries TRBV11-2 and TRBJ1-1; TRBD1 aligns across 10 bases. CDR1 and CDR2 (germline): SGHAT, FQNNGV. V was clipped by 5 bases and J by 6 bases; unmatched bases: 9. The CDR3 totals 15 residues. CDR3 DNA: TGTGCCAGCAGCCGATTGGACAGGGGGAGTCCTGAAGCTTTCTTT. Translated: CASSRLDRGSPEAFF.

CDR3 nucleotide sequence: TGTGCCAGCAGCTTAGCACAGGGTGAAGGCTACACCTTC. It codes for CASSLAQGEGYTF. The rearrangement uses TRBV11-2 and TRBJ1-2; TRBD1 might be the D (6 bases). V was clipped by 1 base and J by 8 bases, with 11 bases between them. Germline CDR1 reads SGHAT; CDR2 reads FQNNGV. The length of the CDR3 is 13 residues.

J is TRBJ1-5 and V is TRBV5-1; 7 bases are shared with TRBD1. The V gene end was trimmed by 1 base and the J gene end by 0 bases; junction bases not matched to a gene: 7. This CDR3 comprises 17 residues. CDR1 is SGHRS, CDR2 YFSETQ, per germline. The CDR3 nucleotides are TGCGCCAGCAGCTTGTCGGACAGGCACTATAGCAATCAGCCCCAGCATTTT. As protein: CASSLSDRHYSNQPQHF.

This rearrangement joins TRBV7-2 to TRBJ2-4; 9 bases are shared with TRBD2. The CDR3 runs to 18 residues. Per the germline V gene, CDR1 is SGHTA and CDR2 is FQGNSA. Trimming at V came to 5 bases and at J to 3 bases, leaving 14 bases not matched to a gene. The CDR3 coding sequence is TGTGCCAGCAGCCCACCGGGCGGGAGGGTAACTTACAAAAACATTCAGTACTTC. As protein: CASSPPGGRVTYKNIQYF.

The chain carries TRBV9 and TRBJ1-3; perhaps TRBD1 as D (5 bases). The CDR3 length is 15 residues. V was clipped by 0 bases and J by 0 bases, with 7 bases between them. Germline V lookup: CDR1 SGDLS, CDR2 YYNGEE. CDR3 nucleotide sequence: TGTGCCAGCAGCGTAGGGGGCAGCTCTGGAAACACCATATATTTT. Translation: CASSVGGSSGNTIYF.

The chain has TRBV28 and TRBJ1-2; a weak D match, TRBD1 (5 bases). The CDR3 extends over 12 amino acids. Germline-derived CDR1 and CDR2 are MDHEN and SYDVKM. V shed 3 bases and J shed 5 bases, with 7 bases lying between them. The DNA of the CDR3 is TGTGCCAGCAGTTTGGCAGGGTATGGCTACACCTTC. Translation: CASSLAGYGYTF.

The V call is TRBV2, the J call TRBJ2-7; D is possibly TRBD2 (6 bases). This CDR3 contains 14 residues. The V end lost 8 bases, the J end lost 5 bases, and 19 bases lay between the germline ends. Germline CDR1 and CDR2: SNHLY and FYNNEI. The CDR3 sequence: CASLGTRTAHEQYF. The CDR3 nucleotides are TGTGCCAGCCTTGGGACTCGCACGGCTCACGAGCAGTACTTC.

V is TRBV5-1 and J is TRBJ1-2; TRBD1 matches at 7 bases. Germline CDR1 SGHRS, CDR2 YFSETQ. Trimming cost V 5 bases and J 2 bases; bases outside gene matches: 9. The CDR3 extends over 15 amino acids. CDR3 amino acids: CASRLTLQGNYGYTF. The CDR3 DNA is TGCGCCAGCAGACTTACCCTACAGGGGAACTATGGCTACACCTTC.

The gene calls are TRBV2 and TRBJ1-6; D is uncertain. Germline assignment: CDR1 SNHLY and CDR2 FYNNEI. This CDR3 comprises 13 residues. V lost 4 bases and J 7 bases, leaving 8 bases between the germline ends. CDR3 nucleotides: TGTGCCAGCAGTGTACAATGGAATTCACCCCTCCACTTT. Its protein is CASSVQWNSPLHF.

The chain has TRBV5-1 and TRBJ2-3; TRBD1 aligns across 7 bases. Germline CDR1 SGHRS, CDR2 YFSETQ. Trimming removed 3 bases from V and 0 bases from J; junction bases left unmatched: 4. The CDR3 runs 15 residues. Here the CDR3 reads CASSSGTASTDTQYF. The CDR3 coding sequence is TGCGCCAGCAGCTCCGGGACAGCTAGCACAGATACGCAGTATTTT.

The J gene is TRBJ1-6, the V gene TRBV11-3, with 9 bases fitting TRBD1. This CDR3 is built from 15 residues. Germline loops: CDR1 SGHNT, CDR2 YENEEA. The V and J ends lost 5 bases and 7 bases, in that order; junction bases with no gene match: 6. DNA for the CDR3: TGTGCCAGCAGCCTGGGGACAGGGATGAATTCACCCCTCCACTTT. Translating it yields CASSLGTGMNSPLHF.